This entry is about one T cell receptor (beta chain). The antigen it recognizes is unknown. Base-call qualities are not available, and no considerably larger clone is one nucleotide away. Using the deep immunoSEQ assay, TCR CDR3 regions were amplified from genomic DNA by multiplex PCR. Extracted genomic DNA from each cell subset was spread evenly across all wells of several immunoSEQ 96-well plates, with each plate serving as a replicate. For unsorted PBMC, approximately 300 ng of genomic DNA, equivalent to about 30,000 T cell genomes, went into each replicate PCR. Unsorted PBMC genomic DNA was sequenced across ten immunoSEQ deep assay plates. Purified libraries were quantified with a Qubit 3.0 fluorometer, sized on a Bioanalyzer 2100, and re-quantified with the KAPA Library Quantification kit. A separate single-read 150-cycle Illumina NextSeq 550 flow cell was used to sequence each immunoSEQ 96-well plate. On the study's bioinformatics: Because only junctional sequences without quality scores were contained in the immunoSEQ output, filtering matching that applied to full-length reads could not be performed. To assign V/J genes and CDR3, sequences were annotated using PyIR, a Python wrapper for IgBLAST v1.9, with IMGT germline references. Reads were filtered out if the reads had weak V/J assignments (E-value above 1e-6), no CDR3, stop codons, out-of-frame junctions, or ambiguous translated residues. V3J clonotypes were defined as sequences sharing the same inferred V gene, J gene, and CDR3 amino acid sequence. Percentage overlap between repertoires was calculated by dividing the number of shared unique clonotypes by the size of the smaller repertoire. Richness of each repertoire was evaluated using RTK rarefaction, the Chao1 estimator, and Recon v2.1 estimates of unobserved clonotypes. As stored in TCRdb, this immuneACCESS dataset retains in-frame rearrangements with V and J assigned. A fraction of the clones does not appear; measured against another copy, unresolved V genes explain less than half of the discrepancy, and the remainder lacks a known reason. V and J calls and clone size are as listed in that table; D and trimming were resolved from the DNA. Here the sample has 450,000 to 650,000 clones; roughly four fifths occur a single time. The ten largest clones take up around 12% of the sample.

This sample is drawn from a study of shared clonotypes between healthy human individuals (dated by TCRdb to the early 2020s). In the study overall: The cohort included three men and a couple of women between 18 and 49 years of age. To increase sequencing depth and limit assay-specific biases, TCR repertoire library preparation and sequencing were carried out by different laboratories using diverse techniques. The study deeply sequenced blood TCR repertoires of five healthy adults to estimate repertoire size and the extent of clonotype sharing between individuals. Per donor, leukapheresis produced somewhere between about 0.94 and 9 billion PBMCs. Broader findings and caveats from the paper: Sampling was limited to blood, and TCR repertoires in tissue likely differ from TCR repertoires in blood. Based on pairwise subsampling, the degree of clonotype sharing among donors was expected to be affected by sequencing depth. Because the study included only a small number of donors, the genetic and exposure-history diversity represented was limited.

The donors were healthy, HIV-negative adults with no recently reported acute infections or vaccinations. All donors were Caucasian adults living in Nashville, Tennessee, USA. For unsorted samples, roughly 90 million PBMCs were counted, and genomic DNA was extracted using the QIAamp DNA Blood Mini kit. Blood was obtained by leukapheresis, after which PBMCs were separated by Ficoll-Histopaque density gradient centrifugation and cryopreserved in liquid nitrogen vapor phase. The sample comprised PBMCs. The clonotype comes from a woman in her forties in good health. Some clones in this sample may be carry-over from other donors' samples.

The sequence in DNA is TGTGCCAGTAGTACAGTCTATGGCTACACCTTC. Its coded protein is CASSTVYGYTF. The chain is made from TRBV19 and TRBJ1-2; the D gene cannot be resolved reliably. The CDR3 goes from the cysteine to the phenylalanine over 11 residues. Left in the record is the CDR3 DNA by itself, 33 bases read in frame from the first base. Per the germline V gene (reference sequence), LNHDA is the CDR1 and SQIVND is the CDR2. V drops 4 bases and J drops 4 bases, leaving 4 bases in between.